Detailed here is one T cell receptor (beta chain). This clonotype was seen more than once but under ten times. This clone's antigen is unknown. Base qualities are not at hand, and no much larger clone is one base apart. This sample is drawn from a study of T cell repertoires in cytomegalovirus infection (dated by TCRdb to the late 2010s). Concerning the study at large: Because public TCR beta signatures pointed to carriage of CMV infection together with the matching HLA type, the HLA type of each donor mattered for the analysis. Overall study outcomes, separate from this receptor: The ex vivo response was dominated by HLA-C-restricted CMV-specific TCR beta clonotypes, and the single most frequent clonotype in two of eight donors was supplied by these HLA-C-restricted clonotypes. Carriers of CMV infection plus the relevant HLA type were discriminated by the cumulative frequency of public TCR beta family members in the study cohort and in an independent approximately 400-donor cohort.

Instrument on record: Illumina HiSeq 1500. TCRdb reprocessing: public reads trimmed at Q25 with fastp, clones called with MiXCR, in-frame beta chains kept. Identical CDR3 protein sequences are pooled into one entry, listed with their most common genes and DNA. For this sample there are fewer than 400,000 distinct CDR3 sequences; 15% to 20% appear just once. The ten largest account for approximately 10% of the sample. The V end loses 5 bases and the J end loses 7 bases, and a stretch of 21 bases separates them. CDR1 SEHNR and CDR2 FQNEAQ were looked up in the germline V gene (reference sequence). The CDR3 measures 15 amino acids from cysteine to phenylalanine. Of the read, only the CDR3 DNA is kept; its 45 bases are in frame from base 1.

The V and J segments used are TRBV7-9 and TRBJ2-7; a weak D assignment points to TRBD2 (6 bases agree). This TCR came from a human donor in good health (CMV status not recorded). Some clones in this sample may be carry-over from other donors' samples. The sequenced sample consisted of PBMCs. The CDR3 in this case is CASSLGGPDLGEQYF. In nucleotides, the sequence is TGTGCCAGCAGCCTGGGAGGCCCAGATCTTGGGGAGCAGTACTTC.